This TCR beta chain was documented in a study of cytomegalovirus exposure and HLA in healthy donors. Study-wide findings and caveats: Prior analysis indicated that the majority of TCR beta V segments exhibited productivity approximately 90% or approximately 30% of the time. The authors considered a cluster of highly shared sequence variants likely to be a sequencing artifact.

Germline V CDR1 and CDR2: MGHRA, YSYEKL. CDR3 length equals 14 residues. 13 Jbeta primers and 60 Vbeta primers were used for the PCR. In the study's own analysis: In a later analysis, roughly 11 million of 75 million to 85 million unique beta chains occurred in at least two donors. Profiled with immunoSEQ multiplex PCR; TCRdb holds only in-frame clones, not every one. Clone size and the V and J calls come from that table; the DNA yielded D and trimming. Among about 210,000 clones listed, approximately 90% were seen once. Comment on this clone: Its specificity is unknown. Its ends do not fully match the called genes, so a read error is possible.

The chain links TRBV4-1 to TRBJ2-6; D is ambiguous. The sequence was collected from a boy between 2 and 10 years old in good health and CMV-seronegative. Material: PBMCs. The CDR3 region is CASVHSSGANVLTF. CDR3 bases: TGTGCCAGCGTCCACAGCTCTGGGGCCAACGTCCTGACTTTC.